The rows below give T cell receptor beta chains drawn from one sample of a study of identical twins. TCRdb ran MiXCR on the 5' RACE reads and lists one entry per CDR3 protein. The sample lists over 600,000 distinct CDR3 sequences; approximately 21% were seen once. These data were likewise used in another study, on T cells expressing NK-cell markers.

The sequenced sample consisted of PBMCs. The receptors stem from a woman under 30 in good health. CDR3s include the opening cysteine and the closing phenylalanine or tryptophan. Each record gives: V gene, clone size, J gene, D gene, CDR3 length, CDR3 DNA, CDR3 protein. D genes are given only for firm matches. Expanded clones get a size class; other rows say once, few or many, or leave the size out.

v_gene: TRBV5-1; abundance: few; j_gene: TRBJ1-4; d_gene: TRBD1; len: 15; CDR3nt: TGCGCCAGCAGCTTAGAGGGACAGTCTAATGAAAAACTGTTTTTT; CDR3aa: CASSLEGQSNEKLFF
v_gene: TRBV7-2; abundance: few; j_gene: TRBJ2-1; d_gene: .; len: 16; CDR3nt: TGTGCCAGCCTCGGTACCCAGATACCTCCCTACAATGAGCAGTTCTTC; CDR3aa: CASLGTQIPPYNEQFF
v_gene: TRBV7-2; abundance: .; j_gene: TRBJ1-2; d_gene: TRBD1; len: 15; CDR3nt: TGTGCCAGCAGCGGACAGGGGACCCGATCGGATGGCTACACCTTC; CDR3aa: CASSGQGTRSDGYTF
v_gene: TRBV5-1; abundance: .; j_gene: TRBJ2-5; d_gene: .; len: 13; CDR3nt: TGCGCCAGCAGCTGGCGTTTGATTGAGACCCAGTACTTC; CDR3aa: CASSWRLIETQYF
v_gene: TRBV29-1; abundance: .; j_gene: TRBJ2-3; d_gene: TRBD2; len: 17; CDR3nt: TGCAGCGTTGAAGATGTGATCGGGGGGGGCGGTACAGATACGCAGTATTTT; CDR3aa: CSVEDVIGGGGTDTQYF
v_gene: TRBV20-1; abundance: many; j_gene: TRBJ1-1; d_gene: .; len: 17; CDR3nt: TGCAGTGCTAGAGATCACCCCTGGGACTGGGCGAGTTCGGAAGCTTTCTTT; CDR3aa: CSARDHPWDWASSEAFF
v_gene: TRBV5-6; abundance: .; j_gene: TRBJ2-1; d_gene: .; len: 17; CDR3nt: TGTGCCAGCAGCTTGGCTCCGGTGACAGGCTACTACAATGAGCAGTTCTTC; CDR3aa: CASSLAPVTGYYNEQFF
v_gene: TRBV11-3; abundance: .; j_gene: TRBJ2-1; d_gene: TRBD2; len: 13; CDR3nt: TGTGCCAGCAGCTTAATTAGCGGGGGAGGGCAGTTCTTC; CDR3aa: CASSLISGGGQFF
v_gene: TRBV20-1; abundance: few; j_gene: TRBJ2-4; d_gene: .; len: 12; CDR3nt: TGCAGTGCCGAGCCTCGGGCCAACATTCAGTACTTC; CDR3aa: CSAEPRANIQYF
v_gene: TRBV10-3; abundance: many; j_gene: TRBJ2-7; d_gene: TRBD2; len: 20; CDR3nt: TGTGCCATCAGTGAGTCCCGGGGTAGCGGGAGCCACGGAATCTCCTACGAGCAGTACTTC; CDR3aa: CAISESRGSGSHGISYEQYF
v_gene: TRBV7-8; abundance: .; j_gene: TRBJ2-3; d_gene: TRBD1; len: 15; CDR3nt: TGTGCCAGCGGACGGACAGGGGCCTCCACAGATACGCAGTATTTT; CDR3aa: CASGRTGASTDTQYF
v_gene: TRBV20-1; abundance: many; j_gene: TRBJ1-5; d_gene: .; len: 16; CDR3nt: TGCAGTGCTAGAGATATAGGCAGTCTTAGCAATCAGCCCCAGCATTTT; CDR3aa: CSARDIGSLSNQPQHF
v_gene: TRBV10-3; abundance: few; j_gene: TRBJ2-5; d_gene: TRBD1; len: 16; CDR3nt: TGTGCCACCAGCCCCGGGACAGGGAAGGTGGGAGAGACCCAGTACTTC; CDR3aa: CATSPGTGKVGETQYF
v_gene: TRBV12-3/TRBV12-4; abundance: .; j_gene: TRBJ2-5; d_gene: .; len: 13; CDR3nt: TGTGCCAGCGCCCAGGAAACCCAAGAGACCCAGTACTTC; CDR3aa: CASAQETQETQYF
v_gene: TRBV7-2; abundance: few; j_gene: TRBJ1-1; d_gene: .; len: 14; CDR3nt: TGTGCCAGCAGACCGGGAGGAAGGTACACTGAAGCTTTCTTT; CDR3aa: CASRPGGRYTEAFF
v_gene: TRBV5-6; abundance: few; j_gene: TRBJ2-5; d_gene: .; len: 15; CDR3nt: TGTGCCAGCAGCTCATTCCTAGGGGCCCAAGAGACCCAGTACTTC; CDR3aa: CASSSFLGAQETQYF
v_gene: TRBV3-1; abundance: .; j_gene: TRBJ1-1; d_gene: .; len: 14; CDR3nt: TGTGCCAGCAGCCAAGCTGGGGGACACTCTGAAGCTTTCTTT; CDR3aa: CASSQAGGHSEAFF
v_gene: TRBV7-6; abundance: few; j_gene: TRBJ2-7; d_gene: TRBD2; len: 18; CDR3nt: TGTGCCAGCTCCGACGAAGGTCACCTAATTCTAGCGGGAGGGGAGCAGTACTTC; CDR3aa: CASSDEGHLILAGGEQYF
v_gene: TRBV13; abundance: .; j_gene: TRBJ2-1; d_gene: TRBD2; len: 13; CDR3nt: TGTGCCAGCAACAGCGGGGAGAACAATGAGCAGTTCTTC; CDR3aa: CASNSGENNEQFF
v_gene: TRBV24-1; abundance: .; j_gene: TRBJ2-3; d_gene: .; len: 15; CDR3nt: TGTGCCACCGGAGGCAGGGTCGGATCCACAGATACGCAGTATTTT; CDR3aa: CATGGRVGSTDTQYF
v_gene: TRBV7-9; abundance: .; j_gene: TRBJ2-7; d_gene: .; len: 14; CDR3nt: TGTGCCAGCAGCGACACCGGGACAATCTACGAGCAGTACTTC; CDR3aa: CASSDTGTIYEQYF
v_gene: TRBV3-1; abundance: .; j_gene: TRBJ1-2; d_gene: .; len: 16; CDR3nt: TGTGCCAGCAGCCAAGTAATTGGGGGTCCCAACTATGGCTACACCTTC; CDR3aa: CASSQVIGGPNYGYTF
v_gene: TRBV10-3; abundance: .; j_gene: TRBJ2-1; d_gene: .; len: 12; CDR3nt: TGTGCCATCAGGGGAGTGCACAATGAGCAGTTCTTC; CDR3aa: CAIRGVHNEQFF
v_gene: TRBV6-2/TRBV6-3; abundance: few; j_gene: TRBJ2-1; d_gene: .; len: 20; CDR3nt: TGTGCCAGCAGTTACTCGAGGGGGTCCCGGGGTGTCCAACACTACAATGAGCAGTTCTTC; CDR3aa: CASSYSRGSRGVQHYNEQFF
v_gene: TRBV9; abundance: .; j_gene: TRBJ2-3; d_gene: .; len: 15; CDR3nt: TGTGCCAGCAGCGGACTAGCTAGGGGGACAGATACGCAGTATTTT; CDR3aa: CASSGLARGTDTQYF
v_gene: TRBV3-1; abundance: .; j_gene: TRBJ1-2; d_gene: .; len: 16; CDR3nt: TGTGCCAGCAGCCCTCTGACAGGTTCAGCTAACTATGGCTACACCTTC; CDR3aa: CASSPLTGSANYGYTF
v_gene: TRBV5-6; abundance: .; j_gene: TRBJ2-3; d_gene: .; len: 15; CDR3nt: TGTGCCAGCAGCTCAAGATCCGGGAGCGGTGATACGCAGTATTTT; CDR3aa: CASSSRSGSGDTQYF
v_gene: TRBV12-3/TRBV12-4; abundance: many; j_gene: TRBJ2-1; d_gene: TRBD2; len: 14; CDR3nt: TGTGCCAGCAGTTTTAGGCTAGCGGGGGTCCTGAGGTTCTTC; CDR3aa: CASSFRLAGVLRFF
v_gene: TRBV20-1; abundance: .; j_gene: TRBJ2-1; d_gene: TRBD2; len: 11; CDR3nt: TGCAGTGTCCTGGGAGGGAATGAGCAGTTCTTC; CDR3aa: CSVLGGNEQFF
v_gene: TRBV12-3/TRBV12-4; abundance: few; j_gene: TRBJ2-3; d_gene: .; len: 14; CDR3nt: TGTGCCAGCAGTTTATGGCGTACAACAGATACGCAGTATTTT; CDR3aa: CASSLWRTTDTQYF
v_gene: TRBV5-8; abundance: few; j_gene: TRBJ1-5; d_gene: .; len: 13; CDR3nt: TGTGCCAGCAGCCTGCAATGGGGTCAGCCCCAGCATTTT; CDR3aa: CASSLQWGQPQHF
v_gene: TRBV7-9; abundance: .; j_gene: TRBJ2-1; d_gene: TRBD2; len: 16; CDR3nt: TGTGCCAGCAGGCAACCCACTAGCGGAGGATACAATGAGCAGTTCTTC; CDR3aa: CASRQPTSGGYNEQFF
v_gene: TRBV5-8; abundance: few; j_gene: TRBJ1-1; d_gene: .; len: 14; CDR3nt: TGTGCCAGCAGCCGGAGGGAATCGGGCACTGAAGCTTTCTTT; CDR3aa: CASSRRESGTEAFF
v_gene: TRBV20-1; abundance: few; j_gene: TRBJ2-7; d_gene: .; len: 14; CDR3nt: TGCAGTGCTAGAGGTCGGGACGCTAGCTACGAGCAGTACTTC; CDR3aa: CSARGRDASYEQYF
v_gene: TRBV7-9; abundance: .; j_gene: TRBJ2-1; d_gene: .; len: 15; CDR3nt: TGTGCCAGCAGCCTAATCTTGGGACTGCACAATGAGCAGTTCTTC; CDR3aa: CASSLILGLHNEQFF
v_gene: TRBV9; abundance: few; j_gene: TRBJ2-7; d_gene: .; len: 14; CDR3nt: TGTGCCAGCAGCGTCGACCCCTCAACCTACGAGCAGTACTTC; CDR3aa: CASSVDPSTYEQYF
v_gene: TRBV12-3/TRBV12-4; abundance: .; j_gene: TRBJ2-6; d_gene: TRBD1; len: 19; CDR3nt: TGTGCCAGCAGCCCCGCGAAGGGGGCACGGGGTCCTGGGGCCAACGTCCTGACTTTC; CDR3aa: CASSPAKGARGPGANVLTF
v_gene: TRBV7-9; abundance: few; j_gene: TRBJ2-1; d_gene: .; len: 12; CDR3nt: TGTGCCAGCAGGCGACAGTCAAATGAGCAGTTCTTC; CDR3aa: CASRRQSNEQFF
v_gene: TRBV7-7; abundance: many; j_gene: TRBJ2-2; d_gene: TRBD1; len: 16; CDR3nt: TGTGCCAGCAGCCCCGCCCGGACAGGACGCACCGGGGAGCTGTTTTTT; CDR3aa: CASSPARTGRTGELFF
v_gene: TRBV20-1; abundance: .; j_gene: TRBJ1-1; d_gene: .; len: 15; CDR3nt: TGCAGTGCTACCATCGCGGGGGATACCAACACTGAAGCTTTCTTT; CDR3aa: CSATIAGDTNTEAFF
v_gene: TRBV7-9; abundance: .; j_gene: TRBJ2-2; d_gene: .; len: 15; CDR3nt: TGTGCCAGCAGCTTAAAACAGGAATCCACCGGGGAGCTGTTTTTT; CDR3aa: CASSLKQESTGELFF
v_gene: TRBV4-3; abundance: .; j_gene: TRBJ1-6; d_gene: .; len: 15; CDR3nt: TGCGCCAGCAGCCAAGAAAGAGGGTCCAGCTCACCCCTCCACTTT; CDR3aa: CASSQERGSSSPLHF
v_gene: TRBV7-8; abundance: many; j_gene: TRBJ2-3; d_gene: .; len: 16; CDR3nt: TGTGCCAGCAGCCTGAACACAAATGTTCAGTACGCGGTGTGGTATTTT; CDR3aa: CASSLNTNVQYAVWYF
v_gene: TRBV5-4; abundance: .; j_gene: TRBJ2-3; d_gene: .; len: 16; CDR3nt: TGTGCCAGCAGCTTGTGGGGGGGCGGGGCCACAGATACGCAGTATTTT; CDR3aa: CASSLWGGGATDTQYF
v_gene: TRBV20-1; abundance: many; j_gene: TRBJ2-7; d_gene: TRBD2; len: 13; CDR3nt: TGCAGTGCACTTAGCGGGAGCTCCTACGAGCAGTACTTC; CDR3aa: CSALSGSSYEQYF
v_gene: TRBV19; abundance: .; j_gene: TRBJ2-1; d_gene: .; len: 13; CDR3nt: TGTGCCAGTAGTATAAGAGGCTCCGACGAGCAGTTCTTC; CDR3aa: CASSIRGSDEQFF
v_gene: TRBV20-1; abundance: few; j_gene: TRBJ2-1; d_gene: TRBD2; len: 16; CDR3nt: TGCAGTGCTCACACCGCTAGCGGGGGGGCCCGGAATGAGCAGTTCTTC; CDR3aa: CSAHTASGGARNEQFF
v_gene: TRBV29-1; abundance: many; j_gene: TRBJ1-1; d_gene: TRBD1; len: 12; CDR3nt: TGCAGCGTGTCGACAGGGCGGACTGAAGCTTTCTTT; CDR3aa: CSVSTGRTEAFF
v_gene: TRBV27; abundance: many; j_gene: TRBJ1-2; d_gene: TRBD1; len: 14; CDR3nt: TGTGCCAGCAGAAAAGACAGGGGGTTCTATGGCTACACCTTC; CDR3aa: CASRKDRGFYGYTF
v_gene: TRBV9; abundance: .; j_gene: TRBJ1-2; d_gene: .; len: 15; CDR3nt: TGTGCCAGCAGCGTAGCGGTCCAGCCCCACTATGGCTACACCTTC; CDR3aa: CASSVAVQPHYGYTF
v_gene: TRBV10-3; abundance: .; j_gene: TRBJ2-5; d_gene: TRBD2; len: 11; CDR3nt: TGTGCCAGCGGGGGGGAAGAGACCCAGTACTTC; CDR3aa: CASGGEETQYF
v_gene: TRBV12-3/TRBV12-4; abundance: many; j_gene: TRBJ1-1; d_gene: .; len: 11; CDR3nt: TGTGCCAGCAGGATATCCACTGAAGCTTTCTTT; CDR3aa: CASRISTEAFF
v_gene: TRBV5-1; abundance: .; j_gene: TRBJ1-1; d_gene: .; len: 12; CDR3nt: TGCGCCAGCAGCGGTACGGGACAAGGGGCTTTCTTT; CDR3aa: CASSGTGQGAFF
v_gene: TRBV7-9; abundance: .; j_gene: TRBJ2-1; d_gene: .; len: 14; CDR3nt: TGTGCCAGCAGCTTAGACAGGGAAAGTGATGAGCAGTTCTTC; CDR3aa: CASSLDRESDEQFF
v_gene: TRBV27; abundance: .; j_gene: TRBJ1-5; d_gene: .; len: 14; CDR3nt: TGTGCCAGCAGTAAGCTCTATAGCAATCAGCCCCAGCATTTT; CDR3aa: CASSKLYSNQPQHF
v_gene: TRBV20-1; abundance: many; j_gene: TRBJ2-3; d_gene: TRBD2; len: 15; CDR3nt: TGCAGTGCCCCTCTAGCGGGAGGGCCTTCAGATACGCAGTATTTT; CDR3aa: CSAPLAGGPSDTQYF
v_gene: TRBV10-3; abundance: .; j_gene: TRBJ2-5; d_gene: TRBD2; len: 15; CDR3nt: TGTGCCATACTTGAGGTAGCGGGGGGCCAAGAGACCCAGTACTTC; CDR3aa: CAILEVAGGQETQYF
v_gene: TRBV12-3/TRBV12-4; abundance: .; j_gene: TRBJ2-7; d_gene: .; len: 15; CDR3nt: TGTGCCAGCAGTTTGGGATCTTTACAGGGCTACGAGCAGTACTTC; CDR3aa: CASSLGSLQGYEQYF
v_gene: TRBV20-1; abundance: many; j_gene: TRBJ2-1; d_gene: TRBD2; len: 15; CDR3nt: TGCAGTGCTAGGGGCCTAGCGGTGTCCTACAATGAGCAGTTCTTC; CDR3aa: CSARGLAVSYNEQFF
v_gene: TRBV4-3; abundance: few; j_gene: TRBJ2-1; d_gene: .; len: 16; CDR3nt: TGCGCCAGCAGCCCCCCGTGGCCGTCCCCCTACAATGAGCAGTTCTTC; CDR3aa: CASSPPWPSPYNEQFF